This TCR beta chain was obtained from a study of PD-L1 blockade in urothelial cancer. Time point indicated: peripheral blood 6 weeks after treatment start. Clones were read by immunoSEQ multiplex PCR, and TCRdb kept only the in-frame ones, dropping some. Among roughly 76,000 clones listed, approximately 90% were seen once. This clone was counted a few times. Germline loops: CDR1 GTSNPN, CDR2 SVGIG (reference sequence). V shed 2 bases and J shed 6 bases, with 14 bases lying between them. CDR3 size: 14 residues. The clonotype originates from a woman of 80 years or more with urothelial cancer. The sequencing used PBMCs, collected around atezolizumab (anti-PD-L1) treatment. The chain links TRBV30 to TRBJ1-5; D uncertain. The CDR3 DNA reads as TGTGCCTGGAGTCTCGGGGTCGGGCGTCAGCCCCAGCATTTT. Translation: CAWSLGVGRQPQHF. The full variable domain, in which reference TRBV30 and TRBJ1-5 provide the parts outside the CDR3, is SQTIHQWPATLVQPVGSPLSLECTVEGTSNPNLYWYRQAAGRGLQLLFYSVGIGQISSEVPQNLSASRPQDRQFILSSKKLLLSDSGFYLCAWSLGVGRQPQHFGDGTRLSIL.